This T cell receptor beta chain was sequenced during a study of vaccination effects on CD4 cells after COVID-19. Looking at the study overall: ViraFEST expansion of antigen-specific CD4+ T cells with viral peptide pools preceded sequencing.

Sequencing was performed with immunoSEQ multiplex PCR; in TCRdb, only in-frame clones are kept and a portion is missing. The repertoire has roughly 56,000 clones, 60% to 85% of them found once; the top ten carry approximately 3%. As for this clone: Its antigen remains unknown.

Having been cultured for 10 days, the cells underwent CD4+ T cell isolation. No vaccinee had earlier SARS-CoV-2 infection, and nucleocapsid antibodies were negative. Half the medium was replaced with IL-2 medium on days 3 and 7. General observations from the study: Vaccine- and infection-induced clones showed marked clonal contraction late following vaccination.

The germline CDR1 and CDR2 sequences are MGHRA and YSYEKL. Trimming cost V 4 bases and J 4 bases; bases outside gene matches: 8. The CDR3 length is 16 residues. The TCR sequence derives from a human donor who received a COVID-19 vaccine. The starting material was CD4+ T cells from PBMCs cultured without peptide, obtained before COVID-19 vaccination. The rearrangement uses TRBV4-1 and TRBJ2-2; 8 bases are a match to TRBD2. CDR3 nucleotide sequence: TGCGCCAGCAGCCCGCGAAGCGGGGGTAGCACCGGGGAGCTGTTTTTT. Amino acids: CASSPRSGGSTGELFF.